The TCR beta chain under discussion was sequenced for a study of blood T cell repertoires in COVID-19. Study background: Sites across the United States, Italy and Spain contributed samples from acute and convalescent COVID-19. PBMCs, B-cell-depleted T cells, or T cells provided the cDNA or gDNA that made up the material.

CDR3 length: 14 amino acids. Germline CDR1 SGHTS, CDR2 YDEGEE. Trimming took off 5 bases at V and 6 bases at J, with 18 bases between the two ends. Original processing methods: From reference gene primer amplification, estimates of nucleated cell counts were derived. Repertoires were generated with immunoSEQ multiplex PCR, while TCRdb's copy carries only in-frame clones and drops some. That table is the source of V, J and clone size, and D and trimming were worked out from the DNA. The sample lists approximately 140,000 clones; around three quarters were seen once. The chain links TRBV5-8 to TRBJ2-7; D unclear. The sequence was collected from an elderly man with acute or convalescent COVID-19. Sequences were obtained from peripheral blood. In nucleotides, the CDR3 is TGTGCCAGCAGAGCACCGGGTCTCGACTCCGAGCAGTACTTC. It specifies CASRAPGLDSEQYF.